The 25 T cell receptor beta chains below were found in one sample sequenced in a study of blood T cell repertoires in COVID-19 (dated by TCRdb to the early 2020s). Library prep was done by the immunoSEQ multiplex PCR assay. The immuneACCESS repertoire file appears here via TCRdb, limited to in-frame rearrangements. These files lack a portion of the clones; in checked studies, under half of the deficit traces to unresolved V genes, and the cause of the others is not known. This sample has more than 65,000 clones in its table, and about 91% of those were observed once. The ten largest account for almost 6.5% of the sample. Material: peripheral blood. Source of these receptors: a woman between 50 and 59 years old with acute or convalescent COVID-19.

The chain links TRBV5-1 to TRBJ2-1; 8 nucleotides line up with TRBD2. V lost 4 bases to trimming and J lost 6 bases; unmatched junction nucleotides: 6. The V gene's germline CDR1 is SGHRS and CDR2 YFSETQ. There are 14 residues in the CDR3. CDR3 sequence: CASSRTSGLNEQFF. For the CDR3, the DNA is TGCGCCAGCAGCCGAACTAGCGGCCTCAATGAGCAGTTCTTC.

The V gene is TRBV7-2, the J gene TRBJ2-1; tentative D call: TRBD2 (6 bases). Germline lookup yields CDR1 SGHTA and CDR2 FQGNSA. Trimming removed 4 bases at V and 6 bases at J, with 10 bases between. This CDR3 has 13 residues. The CDR3 protein is CASSWPSANEQFF. The CDR3 nucleotides read TGTGCCAGCAGCTGGCCTAGCGCCAATGAGCAGTTCTTC.

The chain couples TRBV7-8 to TRBJ1-2, with D maybe TRBD1 (6 bases). Germline V lookup: CDR1 SGHVS, CDR2 FQNEAQ. The V end was cut by 5 bases, the J end by 1 base, with 11 bases between. The CDR3 covers 14 residues. The CDR3, as DNA: TGTGCCAGCAGCGCCGGGACACGTAACTATGGCTACACCTTC. It specifies CASSAGTRNYGYTF.

The rearrangement links TRBV3-1 (or the pseudogene TRBV3-2) to TRBJ1-4; 8 bases are a match to TRBD1. Unmatched junction bases numbered 3, after V lost 4 bases and J lost 5 bases. The germline CDR1 and CDR2 sequences are LGHDT and YNNKEL (reference sequence). CDR3 length: 14 residues. The CDR3 reads CASSLQGGNEKLFF. CDR3 nucleotide sequence: TGTGCCAGCAGCCTACAGGGGGGAAATGAAAAACTGTTTTTT.

As concerns this clone: A read error may account for a junction end that differs from germline. This sequence joins TRBV7-7 and TRBJ1-4, with unresolved D. In germline, CDR1 is SSHAT, CDR2 FNYEAQ (reference sequence). CDR3 length: 17 residues. CDR3 loop: CASSLALNGVRNEKLFF. The CDR3 DNA sequence: TGTGCTAGCAGCTTAGCGCTAAACGGGGTGCGAAATGAAAAACTGTTTTTT. The variable domain in full, completed from reference TRBV7-7 and TRBJ1-4, reads GAGVSQSPRYKVTKRGQDVTLRCDPISSHATLYWYQQALGQGPEFLTYFNYEAQPDKSGLPSDRFSAERPEGSISTLTIQRTEQRDSAMYRCASSLALNGVRNEKLFFGSGTQLSVL.

This sequence joins TRBV3-1 (or the pseudogene TRBV3-2) and TRBJ1-6; TRBD1 might be the D (6 bases). Germline CDR1 and CDR2: LGHDT and YNNKEL (reference sequence). This CDR3 contains 18 residues. Between the trimmed V and J ends, which lost 4 bases and 0 bases, there was a span of 16 bases. In DNA form, the CDR3 reads TGTGCCAGCAGCCGGGTACAGGGTGGAGGCTCCTATAATTCACCCCTCCACTTT. Translating gives CASSRVQGGGSYNSPLHF.

V usage is TRBV10-1 and J usage is TRBJ2-5; 8 bases are a match to TRBD2. There are 16 residues in the CDR3. The junction had 10 bases not matched to a gene; V was cut back by 2 bases and J by 5 bases. Germline CDR1 WNHNN, CDR2 SYGVQD (reference sequence). This CDR3 is CASSEGGAGAGETQYF. CDR3 bases: TGCGCCAGCAGTGAGGGGGGAGCGGGGGCAGGGGAGACCCAGTACTTC.

The sample holds a few counts of this clone. The chain links TRBV27 to TRBJ2-7, with D tentatively TRBD2 (6 bases). The V end was cut by 2 bases, the J end by 2 bases, with 19 bases between. This CDR3 comprises 17 residues. CDR1 is MNHEY and CDR2 is SMNVEV in the germline V gene (reference sequence). The CDR3, as DNA: TGTGCCAGCAGTTTACGGCGGGACCTCCTGGGGCCCTACGAGCAGTACTTC. Amino acid sequence: CASSLRRDLLGPYEQYF.

V gene TRBV14 combines with J gene TRBJ1-6, with 12 bases aligning to TRBD1. CDR1 and CDR2 from the germline V gene are SGHDN and FVKESK. V was pared by 1 base and J by 6 bases, with 13 bases of the junction left unmatched. CDR3 length: 20 amino acids. CDR3 in amino acids: CASSQGAGTGGDHGNSPLHF. CDR3 coding DNA: TGTGCCAGCAGCCAAGGAGCCGGGACAGGGGGCGATCACGGTAATTCACCCCTCCACTTT.

The chain links TRBV9 to TRBJ1-2; D unclear. Trimming took off 0 bases at V and 0 bases at J, with 6 bases between the two ends. In germline, CDR1 is SGDLS, CDR2 YYNGEE. This CDR3 comprises 14 residues. CDR3 DNA sequence: TGTGCCAGCAGCGTAGAGGAGACTAACTATGGCTACACCTTC. Translating gives CASSVEETNYGYTF. The entire variable domain, with the rest obtained from reference TRBV9 and TRBJ1-2, is as follows: DSGVTQTPKHLITATGQRVTLRCSPRSGDLSVYWYQQSLDQGLQFLIQYYNGEERAKGNILERFSAQQFPDLHSELNLSSLELGDSALYFCASSVEETNYGYTFGSGTRLTVV.

The chain links TRBV5-1 to TRBJ2-5; TRBD2 is a possible D gene (5 bases). V lost 1 base and J lost 2, with 12 bases in between. CDR3 length equals 15 residues. Germline V gene data show CDR1 as SGHRS and CDR2 as YFSETQ. The CDR3 nucleotides are TGCGCCAGCAGCTTGAGTCCTAGCATGCAAGAGACCCAGTACTTC. Protein product: CASSLSPSMQETQYF.

This sequence joins TRBV3-1 (or the pseudogene TRBV3-2) and TRBJ1-2, with D tentatively TRBD1 (6 bases). Trimming left V 4 bases short and J 3 bases short, with 15 bases between. The CDR3 has 15 residues. CDR1 is LGHDT and CDR2 is YNNKEL in the germline V gene (reference sequence). In DNA form, the CDR3 reads TGTGCCAGCAGCCTTTCAGCCGGGACACACTATGGCTACACCTTC. Translating it yields CASSLSAGTHYGYTF.

The chain recombines TRBV5-4 with TRBJ2-3; D perhaps matches TRBD1 (5 bases). V was shortened by 4 bases and J by 0 bases, with 12 bases between the two germline ends. The CDR3 extends over 15 amino acids. Germline V gene sequence: CDR1 SGHNT, CDR2 YYREEE (reference sequence). The CDR3 bases are TGTGCCAGCAGCAGGTCAGGGTTTAGCACAGATACGCAGTATTTT. Encoded protein: CASSRSGFSTDTQYF.

This clone was picked up one time. The rearrangement joins TRBV9 to TRBJ1-1, with 11 bases that match TRBD1. The ends lost 2 bases at V and 7 bases at J; junction bases unmatched: 13. The CDR3 contains 17 residues. Germline CDR1 SGDLS, CDR2 YYNGEE. Here the CDR3 reads CASSVTRGQGGTHEAFF. In nucleotides, the CDR3 is TGTGCCAGCAGCGTCACCAGGGGACAGGGGGGAACCCATGAAGCTTTCTTT.

The chain employs TRBV24-1 and TRBJ2-7, with 11 bases matching TRBD2. The CDR3 runs to 16 residues. V trimming: 3 bases; J trimming: 3 bases; junction bases outside the gene matches: 6. Germline V gene sequence: CDR1 KGHDR, CDR2 SFDVKD. The DNA for the CDR3 is TGTGCCACCAGTGATACCGGGACTAGCGGATTCTACGAGCAGTACTTC. Encoded protein: CATSDTGTSGFYEQYF.

The gene calls are TRBV30 and TRBJ1-2; perhaps TRBD1 as D (5 bases). The ends were cut back, 1 base at V and 2 bases at J, with 5 bases in the middle. Germline lookup yields CDR1 GTSNPN and CDR2 SVGIG (reference sequence). The CDR3 contains 12 residues. CDR3 in amino acids: CAWSAGNYGYTF. In nucleotides, the CDR3 is TGTGCCTGGAGTGCAGGGAACTATGGCTACACCTTC.

V gene TRBV2 combines with J gene TRBJ2-7; D gene ambiguous. Germline V lookup: CDR1 SNHLY, CDR2 FYNNEI. V was clipped by 6 bases and J by 1 base, with 7 bases between them. The CDR3 sequence is 12 residues long. The CDR3 bases are TGTGCCAGCAGGAGAGGATCCTACGAGCAGTACTTC. This translates into CASRRGSYEQYF.

This rearrangement joins TRBV30 to TRBJ1-2; the D is unclear. The CDR3 length is 12 residues. Deletions cut 3 bases from V and 7 bases from J, with 12 bases between. From germline, CDR1 is GTSNPN and CDR2 SVGIG (reference sequence). For the CDR3, the DNA is TGTGCCTGGAGCACTGAGGGTTTTGGCTACACCTTC. It encodes CAWSTEGFGYTF.

The chain is built from TRBV7-8 and TRBJ1-2; 8 bases fit TRBD1. V shed 9 bases, J shed 10 bases, and the junction held 10 bases outside the gene matches. CDR3 length: 12 amino acids. Germline V CDR1 and CDR2: SGHVS, FQNEAQ. The CDR3 protein is CASSDQGADYTF. The CDR3 nucleotides are TGTGCCAGTTCTGATCAGGGGGCGGACTACACCTTC.

The rearrangement uses TRBV7-9 and TRBJ1-3; D not certain. This CDR3 has 11 amino acids. V shed 11 bases and J shed 2 bases, with 7 bases lying between them. Germline CDR1 reads SEHNR; CDR2 reads FQNEAQ (reference sequence). CDR3 sequence (DNA): TGTGCCCACAGTCCTGGAAACACCATATATTTT. This codes for CAHSPGNTIYF.

This chain uses TRBV11-2 with TRBJ2-1; D remains ambiguous. The CDR3 has 12 residues. V was trimmed by 5 bases and J by 4 bases, leaving 6 bases between them. Germline V lookup: CDR1 SGHAT, CDR2 FQNNGV. In DNA, the CDR3 is TGTGCCAGCAGCGCGGTTTACAATGAGCAGTTCTTC. This sequence encodes CASSAVYNEQFF.

The gene calls are TRBV5-1 and TRBJ2-1; possibly TRBD2 for D (5 bases). V lost 1 base, J lost 0 bases, and 8 bases lay in between. The CDR3 is 15 residues long. The germline CDR1 and CDR2 sequences are SGHRS and YFSETQ. The CDR3 spells CASSLFAGSYNEQFF. CDR3 bases: TGCGCCAGCAGCTTGTTCGCGGGCTCCTACAATGAGCAGTTCTTC. Based on the CDR3 plus reference TRBV5-1 and TRBJ2-1, the full variable domain is KAGVTQTPRYLIKTRGQQVTLSCSPISGHRSVSWYQQTPGQGLQFLFEYFSETQRNKGNFPGRFSGRQFSNSRSEMNVSTLELGDSALYLCASSLFAGSYNEQFFGPGTRLTVL.

The chain is built from TRBV5-1 and TRBJ1-1, with D possibly TRBD1 on 6 matching bases. The V gene's germline CDR1 is SGHRS and CDR2 YFSETQ. The CDR3 runs to 13 residues. V was clipped by 1 base and J by 4 bases, with 8 bases between them. CDR3 bases: TGCGCCAGCAGCTTGATAGGGGGCACTGAAGCTTTCTTT. Protein sequence: CASSLIGGTEAFF.

J is TRBJ1-6 and V is TRBV12-3 or TRBV12-4; D is unclear. The CDR3 has 13 residues. V lost 4 bases and J 7 bases, leaving 8 bases between the germline ends. CDR3 DNA: TGTGCCAGCAGTTACAACCCGAATTCACCCCTCCACTTT. It translates to CASSYNPNSPLHF.

The gene calls are TRBV2 and TRBJ1-5, with D perhaps matching TRBD1 (5 bases). Between the trimmed V and J ends, which lost 5 bases and 1 base, there was a span of 9 bases. Per the germline V gene, CDR1 is SNHLY and CDR2 is FYNNEI. The CDR3 spans 14 residues. The DNA of the CDR3 is TGTGCCAGCAGTTTTCAGGGAAGCAATCAGCCCCAGCATTTT. Translated: CASSFQGSNQPQHF. Complete variable domain (other parts from reference TRBV2 and TRBJ1-5): EPEVTQTPSHQVTQMGQEVILRCVPISNHLYFYWYRQILGQKVEFLVSFYNNEISEKSEIFDDQFSVERPDGSNFTLKIRSTKLEDSAMYFCASSFQGSNQPQHFGDGTRLSIL.